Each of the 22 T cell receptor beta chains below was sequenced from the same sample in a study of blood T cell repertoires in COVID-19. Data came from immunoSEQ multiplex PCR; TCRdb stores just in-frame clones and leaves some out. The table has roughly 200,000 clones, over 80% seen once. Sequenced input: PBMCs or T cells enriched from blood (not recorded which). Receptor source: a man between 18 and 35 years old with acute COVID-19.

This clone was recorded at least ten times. The CDR3 reads CASSEGETGVVQETQYF. DNA of the CDR3: TGTGCCAGCAGTGAAGGGGAAACAGGGGTAGTCCAAGAGACCCAGTACTTC. V gene TRBV2 combines with J gene TRBJ2-5, with 7 nucleotides matching TRBD1. CDR3 length equals 17 residues. Germline V CDR1 and CDR2: SNHLY, FYNNEI. The V segment lost 1 base and the J segment 1 base; nucleotides outside the gene matches: 9.

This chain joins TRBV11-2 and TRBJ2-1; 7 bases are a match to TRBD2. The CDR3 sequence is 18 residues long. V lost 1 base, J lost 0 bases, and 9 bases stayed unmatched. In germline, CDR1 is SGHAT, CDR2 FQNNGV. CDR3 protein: CASSLGYSVAGSYNEQFF. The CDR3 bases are TGTGCCAGCAGCTTAGGGTATAGTGTAGCGGGCTCCTACAATGAGCAGTTCTTC.

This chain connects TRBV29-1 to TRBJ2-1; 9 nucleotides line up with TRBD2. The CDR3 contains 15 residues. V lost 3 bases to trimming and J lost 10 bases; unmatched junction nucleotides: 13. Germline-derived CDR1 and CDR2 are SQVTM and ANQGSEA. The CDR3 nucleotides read TGCAGCGTTGAGAGAGCGGGAGGCGGATCCGCGGAGCAGTTCTTC. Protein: CSVERAGGGSAEQFF.

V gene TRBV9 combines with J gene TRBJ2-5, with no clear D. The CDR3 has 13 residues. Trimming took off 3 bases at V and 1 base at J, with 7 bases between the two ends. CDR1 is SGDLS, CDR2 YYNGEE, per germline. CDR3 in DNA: TGTGCCAGCAGCGCATCGGGCCAAGAGACCCAGTACTTC. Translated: CASSASGQETQYF.

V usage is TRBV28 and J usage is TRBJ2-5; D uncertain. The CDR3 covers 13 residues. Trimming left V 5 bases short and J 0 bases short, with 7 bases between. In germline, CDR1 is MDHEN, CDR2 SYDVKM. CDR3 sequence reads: CASSPSYQETQYF. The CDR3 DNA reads TGTGCCAGCAGTCCATCATACCAAGAGACCCAGTACTTC.

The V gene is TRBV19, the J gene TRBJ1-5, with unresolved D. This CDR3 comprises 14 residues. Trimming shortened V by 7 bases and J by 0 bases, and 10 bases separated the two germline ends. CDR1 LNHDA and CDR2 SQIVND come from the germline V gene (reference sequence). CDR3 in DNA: TGTGCCAGTATTCACACCTCTAGCAATCAGCCCCAGCATTTT. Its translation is CASIHTSSNQPQHF.

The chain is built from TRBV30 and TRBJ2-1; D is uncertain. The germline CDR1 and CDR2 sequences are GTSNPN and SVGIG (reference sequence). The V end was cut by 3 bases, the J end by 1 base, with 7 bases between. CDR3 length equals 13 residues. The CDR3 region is CAWRLESYNEQFF. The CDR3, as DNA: TGTGCCTGGAGACTCGAGTCCTACAATGAGCAGTTCTTC.

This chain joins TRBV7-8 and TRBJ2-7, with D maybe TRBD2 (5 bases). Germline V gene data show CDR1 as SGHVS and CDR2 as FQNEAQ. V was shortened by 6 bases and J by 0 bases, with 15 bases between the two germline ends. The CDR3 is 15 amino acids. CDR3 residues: CASRPRGTSSYEQYF. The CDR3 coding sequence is TGTGCCAGCAGGCCCCGGGGAACTAGCTCCTACGAGCAGTACTTC.

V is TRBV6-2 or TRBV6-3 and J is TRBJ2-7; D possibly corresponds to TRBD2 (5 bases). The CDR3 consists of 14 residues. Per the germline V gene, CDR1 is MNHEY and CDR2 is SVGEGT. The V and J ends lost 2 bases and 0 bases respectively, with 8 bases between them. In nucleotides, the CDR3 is TGTGCCAGCAGTTACCCGGGGAGCTCCTACGAGCAGTACTTC. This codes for CASSYPGSSYEQYF.

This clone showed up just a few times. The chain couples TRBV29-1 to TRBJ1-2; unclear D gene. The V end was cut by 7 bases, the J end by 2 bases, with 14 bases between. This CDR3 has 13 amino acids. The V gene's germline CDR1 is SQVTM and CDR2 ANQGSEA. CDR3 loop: CSAAGDTNYGYTF. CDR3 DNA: TGCAGCGCCGCTGGAGATACCAACTATGGCTACACCTTC.

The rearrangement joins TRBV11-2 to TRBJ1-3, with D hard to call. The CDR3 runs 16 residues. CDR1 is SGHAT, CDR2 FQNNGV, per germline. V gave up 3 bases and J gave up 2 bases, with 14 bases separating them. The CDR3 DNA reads TGTGCCAGCAGCTTTCTAGCGTCGGGTCCTGGAAACACCATATATTTT. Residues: CASSFLASGPGNTIYF.

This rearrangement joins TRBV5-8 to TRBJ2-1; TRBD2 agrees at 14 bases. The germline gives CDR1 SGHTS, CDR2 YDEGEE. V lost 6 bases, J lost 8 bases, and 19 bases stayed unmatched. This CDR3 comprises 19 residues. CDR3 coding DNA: TGTGCCAGCACCAGCGGGACAGGGGCAGGACTAGCGGGAGGAGATGAGCAGTTCTTC. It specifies CASTSGTGAGLAGGDEQFF.

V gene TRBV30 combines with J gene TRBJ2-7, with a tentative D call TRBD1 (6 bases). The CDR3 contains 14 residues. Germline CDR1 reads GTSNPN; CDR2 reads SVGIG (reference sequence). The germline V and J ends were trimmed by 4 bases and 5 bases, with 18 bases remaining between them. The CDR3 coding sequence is TGTGCCTGGAAACCCAGGGGACAAATGCACGAGCAGTACTTC. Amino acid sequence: CAWKPRGQMHEQYF.

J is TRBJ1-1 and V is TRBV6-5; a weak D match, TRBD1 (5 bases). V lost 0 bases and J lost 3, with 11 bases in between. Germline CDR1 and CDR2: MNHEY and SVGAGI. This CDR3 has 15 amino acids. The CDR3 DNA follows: TGTGCCAGCAGTTACTCGACGACAGTATACACTGAAGCTTTCTTT. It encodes CASSYSTTVYTEAFF.

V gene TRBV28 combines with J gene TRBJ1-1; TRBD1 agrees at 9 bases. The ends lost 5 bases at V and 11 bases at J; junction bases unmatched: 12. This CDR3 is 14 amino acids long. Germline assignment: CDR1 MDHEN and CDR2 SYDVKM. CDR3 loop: CASSGRTGEVEAFF. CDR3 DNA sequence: TGTGCCAGCAGTGGACGGACAGGGGAAGTTGAGGCTTTCTTT. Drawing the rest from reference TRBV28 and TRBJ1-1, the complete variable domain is DVKVTQSSRYLVKRTGEKVFLECVQDMDHENMFWYRQDPGLGLRLIYFSYDVKMKEKGDIPEGYSVSREKKERFSLILESASTNQTSMYLCASSGRTGEVEAFFGQGTRLTVV.

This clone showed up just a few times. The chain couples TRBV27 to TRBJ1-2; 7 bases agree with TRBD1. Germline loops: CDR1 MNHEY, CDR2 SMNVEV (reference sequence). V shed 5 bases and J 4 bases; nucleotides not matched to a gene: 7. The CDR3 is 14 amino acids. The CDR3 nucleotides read TGTGCCAGCAGTCCGGGGGACAGAACCTATGGCTACACCTTC. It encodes CASSPGDRTYGYTF.

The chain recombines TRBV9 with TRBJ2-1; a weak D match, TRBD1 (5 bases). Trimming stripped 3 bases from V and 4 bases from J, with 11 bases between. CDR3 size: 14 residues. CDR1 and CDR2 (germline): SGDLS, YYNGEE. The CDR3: CASSGRAGYNEQFF. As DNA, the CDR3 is TGTGCCAGCAGCGGCCGGGCAGGGTACAATGAGCAGTTCTTC.

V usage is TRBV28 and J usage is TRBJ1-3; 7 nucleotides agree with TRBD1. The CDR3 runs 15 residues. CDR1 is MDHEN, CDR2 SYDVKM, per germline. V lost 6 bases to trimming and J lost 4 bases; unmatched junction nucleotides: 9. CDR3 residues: CASRPTGQFGNTIYF. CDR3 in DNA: TGTGCCAGCAGACCTACGGGACAGTTCGGAAACACCATATATTTT.

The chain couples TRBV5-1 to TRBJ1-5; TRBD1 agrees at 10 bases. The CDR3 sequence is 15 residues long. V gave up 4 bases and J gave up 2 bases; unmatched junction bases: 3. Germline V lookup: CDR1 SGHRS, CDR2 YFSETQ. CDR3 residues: CASSQGQGRNQPQHF. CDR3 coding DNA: TGCGCCAGCAGCCAGGGACAGGGGCGCAATCAGCCCCAGCATTTT.

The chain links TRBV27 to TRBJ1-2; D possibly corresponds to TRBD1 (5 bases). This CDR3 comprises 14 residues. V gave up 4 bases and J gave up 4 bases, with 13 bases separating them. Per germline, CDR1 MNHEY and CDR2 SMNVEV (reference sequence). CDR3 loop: CASSYKTDSYGYTF. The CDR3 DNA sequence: TGTGCCAGCAGTTACAAGACAGATAGCTATGGCTACACCTTC.

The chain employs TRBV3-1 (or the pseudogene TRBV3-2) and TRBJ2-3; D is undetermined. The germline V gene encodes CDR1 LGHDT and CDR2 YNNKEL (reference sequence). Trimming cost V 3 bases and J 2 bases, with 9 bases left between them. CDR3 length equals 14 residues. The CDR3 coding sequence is TGTGCCAGCAGCCATTTGGCTGACACAGATACGCAGTATTTT. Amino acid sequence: CASSHLADTDTQYF.

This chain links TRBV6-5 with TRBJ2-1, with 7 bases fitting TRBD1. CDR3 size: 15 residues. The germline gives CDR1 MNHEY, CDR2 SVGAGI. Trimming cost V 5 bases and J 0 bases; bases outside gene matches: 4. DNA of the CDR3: TGTGCCAGCAGTCAGACAGGGAGCTCCTACAATGAGCAGTTCTTC. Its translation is CASSQTGSSYNEQFF.